What follows are 9 T cell receptor beta chains derived from one specimen sequenced in a study of blood T cell repertoires in COVID-19. TCRdb keeps only in-frame clones here, not all; method: immunoSEQ multiplex PCR. Of 150,000 to 200,000 clones listed, 70% to 85% are singletons. Material: PBMCs or T cells enriched from blood (not recorded which). The receptors stem from a man in his fifties or sixties who had recovered from COVID-19.

The gene calls are TRBV2 and TRBJ2-7; D possibly corresponds to TRBD2 (6 bases). The V gene lost 7 bases and the J gene lost 3 bases, with 13 bases spanning the gap. The CDR3 runs to 13 residues. Germline values: CDR1 SNHLY, CDR2 FYNNEI. The CDR3 protein is CASTQDGGYEQYF. CDR3 sequence (DNA): TGTGCCAGCACCCAGGACGGGGGCTACGAGCAGTACTTC.

The CDR3 DNA sequence: TGCGCCAGCAGTGATCGGAGGAACGGTGAAAAACTGTTTTTT. Its protein product is CASSDRRNGEKLFF. V usage is TRBV10-1 and J usage is TRBJ1-4; D is uncertain. Trimming took 3 bases from V and 7 from J, leaving 12 bases between them. The CDR3 is 14 amino acids. CDR1 and CDR2 from the germline V gene are WNHNN and SYGVQD (reference sequence).

This clone was seen a single time. The chain employs TRBV7-9 and TRBJ1-1, with D possibly matching TRBD1 (5 bases). This CDR3 spans 14 amino acids. Germline values: CDR1 SEHNR, CDR2 FQNEAQ (reference sequence). V dropped 2 bases and J dropped 5 bases, with 12 bases sitting between them. The CDR3 DNA follows: TGTGCCAGCAGCTTAAACACGGGGGTAACTGAAGCTTTCTTT. It yields the protein CASSLNTGVTEAFF.

The V call is TRBV3-1 (or the pseudogene TRBV3-2), the J call TRBJ1-1, with D possibly TRBD1 on 5 matching bases. With 2 bases removed from V and 0 bases from J, the gap between germline ends came to 10 bases. The germline V gene has CDR1 LGHDT and CDR2 YNNKEL (reference sequence). This CDR3 contains 15 residues. The CDR3 DNA follows: TGTGCCAGCAGCCAACGGGGACTCCTGAACACTGAAGCTTTCTTT. It codes for CASSQRGLLNTEAFF.

This rearrangement joins TRBV7-2 to TRBJ2-7; no clear D gene. This CDR3 region has 15 residues. Trimming took 2 bases from V and 2 from J, leaving 13 bases between them. Germline CDR1 is SGHTA and CDR2 is FQGNSA. For the CDR3, the DNA is TGTGCCAGCAGCTTAATTACAGCCTTAGCCTACGAGCAGTACTTC. Protein sequence: CASSLITALAYEQYF.

This chain uses TRBV7-2 with TRBJ1-1; D is unresolved. Germline CDR1 SGHTA, CDR2 FQGNSA. The length of the CDR3 is 15 residues. The germline V and J ends were trimmed by 4 bases and 1 base, with 13 bases remaining between them. The CDR3 nucleotides read TGTGCCAGCAGCTCTACTTCCCGGGGGAACACTGAAGCTTTCTTT. Translation: CASSSTSRGNTEAFF.

The chain has TRBV28 and TRBJ1-2; maybe TRBD1 (5 bases). V was trimmed by 7 bases and J by 2 bases, leaving 11 bases between them. Per germline, CDR1 MDHEN and CDR2 SYDVKM. The CDR3 contains 13 residues. CDR3 sequence reads: CASTGNGNYGYTF. The CDR3 DNA is TGTGCCAGCACAGGGAATGGGAACTATGGCTACACCTTC.

The chain recombines TRBV28 with TRBJ2-3; 9 bases align to TRBD2. Germline loops: CDR1 MDHEN, CDR2 SYDVKM. V lost 7 bases, J lost 4 bases, and 21 bases stayed unmatched. The CDR3 runs to 19 residues. The DNA for the CDR3 is TGTGCCAGCAATCCTAGGCGGCCCCAGCGGGGGGATTCCGCAGATACGCAGTATTTT. It codes for CASNPRRPQRGDSADTQYF.

This sequence joins TRBV7-9 and TRBJ1-2; the match to TRBD1 covers 7 bases. CDR3 length equals 14 residues. The J segment lost 8 bases and the V segment lost 5 bases, leaving 11 bases of the junction unmatched. Per germline, CDR1 SEHNR and CDR2 FQNEAQ (reference sequence). This CDR3 reads CASSRTDRALGYTF. The CDR3 DNA reads TGTGCCAGCAGCAGGACCGACAGGGCGCTGGGCTACACCTTC.